This record looks at one TCR beta chain sequence and its context. Antigen specificity is unknown. The CDR3 extends over 15 amino acids. Looked up from germline, CDR1 is SGDLS and CDR2 is YYNGEE. The J segment lost 5 bases and the V segment lost 3 bases, leaving 3 bases of the junction unmatched. In the original analysis: Samples ranged from 23,224 to 690,600 TCRs, with a median of about 96,000. MiXCR, run by TCRdb on the RACE reads, gives a single entry per CDR3 protein. These V and J calls rely on TCRdb rather than the paper's analysis. Seen here are about 160,000 distinct CDR3 sequences, 25% to 35% observed once, and the top ten hold roughly 2%. The data were obtained in a study of human T cells and chemical hapten exposure. For the study at large: The study patch tested 0.01% DPC on the upper back and read results at 6 days.

The time point is: patch test 3, about 24 weeks after DPC sensitization. Noted treatment: therapeutic diphenylcyclopropenone sensitization with weekly scalp DPC. Notes on the study in general: Versus controls, significantly more large CDR3 similarity clusters arose from expanded TCRs. Following DPC sensitization, TCRs present above 1 in 1000 frequency showed no change.

The TCR was taken from a woman between 18 and 29 years old with alopecia areata. Some clones in this sample may be carry-over from other donors' samples. The chain uses TRBV9 and TRBJ2-3; 13 bases are shared with TRBD2. This material consisted of whole blood, taken in connection with sensitization to the hapten diphenylcyclopropenone (DPC). The CDR3, as DNA: TGTGCCAGCAGCGCCAGACTAGCGGGAGGAGATACGCAGTATTTT. This codes for CASSARLAGGDTQYF.